This T cell receptor (beta chain) was captured in a study of identical twins. CDR1 and CDR2 from the germline V gene are SEHNR and FQNEAQ (reference sequence). The V and J ends lost 5 bases and 2 bases respectively, with 21 bases between them. CDR3 length: 17 residues. TCRdb reanalysed the 5' RACE reads using MiXCR and keeps one entry per CDR3 protein. The profile covers some 320,000 distinct CDR3 sequences, with roughly 12% appearing a single time and around 7.2% taken by the ten largest. Only a few counts were recorded for this clonotype. Its specificity is unknown. Findings of the study overall: Invariant T cells like MAIT and iNKT could partly confound the zero-insertion analyses. Less excess twin sharing appeared in beta out-of-frame sequences.

This sample was also put to use in a study of yellow fever vaccine responses in identical twins.

The gene calls are TRBV7-9 and TRBJ2-5; possible D gene TRBD1, 6 bases. The TCR originated in a woman younger than 30 in good health. Specimen: CD8+ T cells sorted from blood. CDR3 bases: TGTGCCAGCAGCCCCCAAGGGCCAGGGGCGAGGCAAGAGACCCAGTACTTC. It yields the protein CASSPQGPGARQETQYF.